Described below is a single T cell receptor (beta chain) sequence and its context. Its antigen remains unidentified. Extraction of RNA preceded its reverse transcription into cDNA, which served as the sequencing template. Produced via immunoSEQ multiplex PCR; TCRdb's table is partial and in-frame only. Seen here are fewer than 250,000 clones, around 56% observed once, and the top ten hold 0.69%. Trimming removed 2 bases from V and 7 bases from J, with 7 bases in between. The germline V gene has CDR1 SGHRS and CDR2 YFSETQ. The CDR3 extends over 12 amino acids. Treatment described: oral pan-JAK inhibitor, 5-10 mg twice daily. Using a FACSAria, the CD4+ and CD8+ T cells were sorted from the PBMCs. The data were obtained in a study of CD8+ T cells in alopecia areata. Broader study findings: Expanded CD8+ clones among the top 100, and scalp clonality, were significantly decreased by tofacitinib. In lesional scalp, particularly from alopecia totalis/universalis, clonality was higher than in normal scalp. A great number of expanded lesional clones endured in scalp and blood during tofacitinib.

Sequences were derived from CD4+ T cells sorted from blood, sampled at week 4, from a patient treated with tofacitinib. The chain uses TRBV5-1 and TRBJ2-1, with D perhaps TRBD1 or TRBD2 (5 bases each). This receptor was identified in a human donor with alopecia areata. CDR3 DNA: TGCGCCAGCAGCTTTGAGGGGAATGAGCAGTTCTTC. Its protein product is CASSFEGNEQFF.